This is a list of T cell receptor beta chains from one sample in a study of human T cells and chemical hapten exposure. TCRdb recomputed calls from the RACE reads with MiXCR, one row per CDR3 protein. The repertoire has 150,000 to 200,000 distinct CDR3 sequences, approximately 29% of them found once; the top ten carry less than 3.5%. The sequences come from whole blood, collected in connection with sensitization to the hapten diphenylcyclopropenone (DPC). Receptors were obtained from a woman in her 30s with alopecia areata. Some clones in this sample may be carry-over from other donors' samples. The CDR3 runs from the conserved cysteine through the conserved F or W. Each record gives: D gene, J gene, V gene, CDR3 length, clone size, CDR3 DNA, CDR3 protein. D genes are given only for firm matches. Clone size is not always given. Where it is, it says once, few, many or a class for expanded clones.

>TRBD2|TRBJ2-1|TRBV29-1|15|few
TGCAGCGTTGCCCTGGGATTGGGACTAGGGGGGGAGCAGTTCTTC
CSVALGLGLGGEQFF
>-|TRBJ1-5|TRBV28|12|few
TGTGCCAGCCGAAATAGCAATCAGCCCCAGCATTTT
CASRNSNQPQHF
>TRBD2|TRBJ2-1|TRBV11-2|14|few
TGTGCCAGCAGCTTAGCCGGGACTAGCAATGAGCAGTTCTTC
CASSLAGTSNEQFF
>-|TRBJ2-3|TRBV29-1|14|-
TGCAGCGTTGATGCAGGCGGAGGCACAGATACGCAGTATTTT
CSVDAGGGTDTQYF
>-|TRBJ2-7|TRBV5-1|13|-
TGCGCCAGCAGCTTGGGTATAGTTGGGGAGCAGTACTTC
CASSLGIVGEQYF
>-|TRBJ2-7|TRBV9|14|-
TGTGCCAGCAGCGTGGCGGACGGTCCCTACGAGCAGTACTTC
CASSVADGPYEQYF
>-|TRBJ2-1|TRBV29-1|11|-
TGCAGCGTCGGGAGCCCCAGGGAGCAGTTCTTC
CSVGSPREQFF
>TRBD1|TRBJ1-5|TRBV6-5|15|-
TGTGCCAGCAGTTTACTCGGGGGACAGTCACAGCCCCAGCATTTT
CASSLLGGQSQPQHF
>-|TRBJ2-3|TRBV20-1|13|-
TGCAGTGCTCCTAGCGAAGGCACAGATACGCAGTATTTT
CSAPSEGTDTQYF
>-|TRBJ2-7|TRBV20-1|12|-
TGCAGTGCGGGATTCCACTCCTACGAGCAGTACTTC
CSAGFHSYEQYF
>-|TRBJ2-7|TRBV6-5|14|-
TGTGCCAGCAGTTACGCTAGGGGCTCCTACGAGCAGTACTTC
CASSYARGSYEQYF
>TRBD1|TRBJ2-7|TRBV5-1|14|once
TGCGCCAGCAGTTCCGGGACAGAGCCCTACGAGCAGTACTTC
CASSSGTEPYEQYF
>-|TRBJ2-1|TRBV28|12|-
TGTGCCAGTACAGGGACGGTCCATGAGCAGTTCTTC
CASTGTVHEQFF
>TRBD1|TRBJ2-7|TRBV10-3|15|few
TGTGCCATCAGTGCCCCGGGACAGGGACGATACGAGCAGTACTTC
CAISAPGQGRYEQYF
>TRBD1|TRBJ1-6|TRBV6-4|15|-
TGTGCCAGCCCACGGACAGGGGGTAAGGATTCACCCCTCCACTTT
CASPRTGGKDSPLHF
>TRBD1|TRBJ2-1|TRBV29-1|15|few
TGCAGCGTCAGTCGTCCGGGACAGGCCTACAATGAGCAGTTCTTC
CSVSRPGQAYNEQFF
>TRBD2|TRBJ2-2|TRBV28|17|few
TGTGCCAGCAGTTACTGGAGACTAGCGGGGGGTCCCGGGGAGCTGTTTTTT
CASSYWRLAGGPGELFF
>TRBD2|TRBJ2-3|TRBV28|17|-
TGTGCCAGCAGTTCCCCAGGACTAGCGGGGAGCACAGATACGCAGTATTTT
CASSSPGLAGSTDTQYF
>-|TRBJ1-5|TRBV12-3/TRBV12-4|13|-
TGTGCCAGCAGGGCCCGCTGGGATCAGCCCCAGCATTTT
CASRARWDQPQHF
>TRBD1|TRBJ1-4|TRBV28|15|few
TGTGCCAGCAACCGGGGACAGCCTCCTAATGAAAAACTGTTTTTT
CASNRGQPPNEKLFF
>TRBD2|TRBJ2-7|TRBV28|13|-
TGTGCCAGCAGCTCCTCCATACCTCGGGGGGAGTACTTC
CASSSSIPRGEYF
>TRBD1|TRBJ1-5|TRBV28|14|-
TGTGCCAGCGTCACAGGGGGAAAGGATCAGCCCCAGCATTTT
CASVTGGKDQPQHF
>TRBD1|TRBJ2-2|TRBV7-9|15|-
TGTTCCAGCAGCTTAGGACAGGGGACACCCGGGGAGCTGTTTTTT
CSSSLGQGTPGELFF
>-|TRBJ2-7|TRBV20-1|15|-
TGCAGTGCTAGGTGGACACCCCAGCCGCCCGGGGAGCAGTACTTC
CSARWTPQPPGEQYF
>-|TRBJ2-3|TRBV20-1|13|-
TGCAGTGCACACAGAGCCCACACAGATACGCAGTATTTT
CSAHRAHTDTQYF
>-|TRBJ2-2|TRBV10-3|14|-
TGTGCCATCAGTGGTCTAGCCCTAAACGGGGAGCTGTTTTTT
CAISGLALNGELFF
>TRBD1|TRBJ2-3|TRBV6-5|15|-
TGTGCCAGCAGGATGACAGGGGGGATGACAGATACGCAGTATTTT
CASRMTGGMTDTQYF
>-|TRBJ1-5|TRBV7-2|14|-
TGTGCCAGCAGACCCTCAGGACCCAATCAGCCCCAGCATTTT
CASRPSGPNQPQHF
>TRBD2|TRBJ2-3|TRBV7-9|16|few
TGTGCCAGCAGACCCCTAGCGGGGGGGCGCACAGATACGCAGTATTTT
CASRPLAGGRTDTQYF
>TRBD2|TRBJ2-2|TRBV18|16|-
TGTGCCAGCTCACCACGAGCGGGAGGGGACACCGGGGAGCTGTTTTTT
CASSPRAGGDTGELFF